Listed below are T cell receptor beta chains from one sample, sequenced in a study of blood T cell repertoires in COVID-19. The table came from immunoSEQ multiplex PCR; TCRdb's copy has only in-frame clones and leaves some out. The data show about 160,000 clones, roughly four fifths seen once. Sequencing was performed on peripheral blood. The receptors were sampled from a woman of 80 years or more with acute or convalescent COVID-19. CDR3s include the opening cysteine and the closing phenylalanine or tryptophan. D genes are given only for firm matches. Expanded clones get a size class; other rows say once, few or many, or leave the size out.

>TRBV6-1|TRBJ2-7|TRBD1|once
CASSEYRGQQYF
TGTGCCAGCAGTGAATACAGGGGACAGCAGTACTTC
>TRBV7-9|TRBJ2-3|TRBD1|once
CASQGQATQYF
TGTGCCAGTCAGGGACAGGCAACGCAGTATTTT
>TRBV28|TRBJ2-1|TRBD2|.
CATSGEPSNYNEQFF
TGTGCCACCAGCGGGGAACCCTCAAATTACAATGAGCAGTTCTTC
>TRBV5-1|TRBJ1-1|.|.
CASSLAQGSRAEAFF
TGCGCCAGCAGCTTGGCCCAGGGCTCCCGTGCTGAAGCTTTCTTT
>TRBV7-2|TRBJ2-1|TRBD2|.
CASSSYGLAVNEQFF
TGTGCCAGCAGCTCTTACGGACTAGCGGTCAATGAGCAGTTCTTC
>TRBV18|TRBJ1-5|TRBD1|.
CASSHRDRGSNQPQHF
TGTGCCAGCTCACACCGGGACAGGGGAAGCAATCAGCCCCAGCATTTT
>TRBV11-3|TRBJ2-7|TRBD1|.
CASSRGQGTYEQYF
TGTGCCAGCAGCAGGGGACAGGGAACCTACGAGCAGTACTTC
>TRBV20-1|TRBJ1-5|.|many
CSASLGEDQPQHF
TGCAGTGCTAGTTTGGGGGAGGATCAGCCCCAGCATTTT
>TRBV18|TRBJ2-7|TRBD2|.
CASSSTSGAVYEQYF
TGTGCCAGCTCATCGACGAGCGGGGCGGTATACGAGCAGTACTTC
>TRBV30|TRBJ2-3|TRBD1|.
CAWRSRGRLTDTQYF
TGTGCCTGGAGGTCTAGGGGGCGCCTCACAGATACGCAGTATTTT
>TRBV19|TRBJ1-5|.|.
CASSAVLGLTWQPQHF
TGTGCCAGTAGTGCTGTTCTGGGACTCACGTGGCAGCCCCAGCATTTT
>TRBV27|TRBJ1-2|.|.
CASRPTGQKGYGYTF
TGTGCCAGCAGACCGACAGGCCAAAAAGGCTATGGCTACACCTTC
>TRBV30|TRBJ1-6|.|.
CAWMFGFAGASSPLHF
TGTGCCTGGATGTTTGGATTCGCAGGCGCTTCTTCACCCCTCCACTTT
>TRBV2|TRBJ2-5|TRBD1|.
CASSGRGTGEILVQETQYF
TGTGCCAGCAGTGGTCGCGGGACAGGGGAAATACTAGTCCAAGAGACCCAGTACTTC
>TRBV19|TRBJ2-7|TRBD2|few
CASSIDWGGEQYF
TGTGCCAGTAGTATAGACTGGGGGGGCGAGCAGTACTTC
>TRBV19|TRBJ1-2|TRBD1|.
CASSIQTGVHTF
TGTGCCAGTAGTATCCAGACAGGGGTGCACACCTTC
>TRBV5-1|TRBJ2-3|.|.
CASSLDGTDTQYF
TGCGCCAGCAGCTTGGACGGGACAGATACGCAGTATTTT
>TRBV3-1/TRBV3-2|TRBJ1-1|.|.
CASSHSSIFGSRAEAFF
TGTGCCAGCAGCCACTCTAGTATATTCGGGTCCAGGGCTGAAGCTTTCTTT
>TRBV30|TRBJ1-2|.|.
CAWDTRGDGAGRYTF
TGTGCCTGGGACACCCGGGGGGATGGAGCCGGACGCTACACCTTC
>TRBV19|TRBJ2-7|TRBD2|.
CATSFLLAEGVPYEQYF
TGTGCCACCTCGTTCCTACTAGCGGAGGGAGTCCCCTACGAGCAGTACTTC
>TRBV9|TRBJ1-1|TRBD1|.
CASSDDRGGMNTEAFF
TGTGCCAGCAGCGATGACAGGGGGGGTATGAACACTGAAGCTTTCTTT
>TRBV3-1/TRBV3-2|TRBJ1-1|TRBD1|.
CASSEGTVTEAFF
TGTGCCAGCAGCGAAGGGACAGTTACTGAAGCTTTCTTT
>TRBV3-1/TRBV3-2|TRBJ1-5|.|.
CASSPGFYSNQPQHF
TGTGCCAGCAGCCCAGGGTTCTATAGCAATCAGCCCCAGCATTTT
>TRBV10-3|TRBJ2-7|.|.
CAIRDSLYEQYF
TGTGCCATCAGGGACAGCCTCTACGAGCAGTACTTC
>TRBV20-1|TRBJ1-2|.|.
CSASIAGSYGYTF
TGCAGTGCTAGTATCGCGGGGAGCTATGGCTACACCTTC
>TRBV4-3|TRBJ1-2|.|.
CASSPMDSYGYTF
TGCGCCAGCAGCCCAATGGACAGCTATGGCTACACCTTC
>TRBV6-5|TRBJ1-6|.|.
CASSYSGRARAPLHF
TGTGCCAGCAGTTACTCGGGCCGAGCGCGGGCGCCCCTCCACTTT
>TRBV25-1|TRBJ2-5|TRBD2|.
CASSDGTSVRKTQYF
TGTGCCAGCAGTGACGGGACTAGCGTAAGAAAGACCCAGTACTTC
>TRBV19|TRBJ2-7|TRBD1|once
CASSPRTGSSYEQYF
TGTGCCAGTAGTCCACGGACAGGGAGCTCCTACGAGCAGTACTTC
>TRBV6-5|TRBJ1-3|.|.
CASSFTQPSGNTIYF
TGTGCCAGCAGTTTTACACAACCCTCTGGAAACACCATATATTTT
>TRBV4-2|TRBJ2-5|TRBD2|.
CASSQSQGGETQYF
TGTGCCAGCAGCCAATCCCAGGGAGGGGAGACCCAGTACTTC
>TRBV7-9|TRBJ1-3|.|few
CASSPTGLGNTIYF
TGTGCCAGCAGCCCGACAGGACTTGGAAACACCATATATTTT
>TRBV10-3|TRBJ2-1|TRBD1|.
CAISEAVDRGNEQFF
TGTGCCATCAGTGAGGCCGTGGACAGGGGCAATGAGCAGTTCTTC
>TRBV10-2|TRBJ1-2|.|.
CASSESQGVYGYTF
TGCGCCAGCAGTGAGTCTCAGGGTGTGTATGGCTACACCTTC
>TRBV2|TRBJ2-1|.|.
CASSFDREQFF
TGTGCCAGCAGCTTCGACAGGGAGCAGTTCTTC
>TRBV19|TRBJ2-6|TRBD1|.
CASSTGYNRGSGANVLTF
TGTGCCAGTAGTACCGGATATAACAGGGGCTCCGGGGCCAACGTCCTGACTTTC
>TRBV19|TRBJ2-1|TRBD2|.
CASSIISGRANEQFF
TGTGCCAGTAGTATAATTAGCGGGAGGGCCAATGAGCAGTTCTTC
>TRBV15|TRBJ2-1|TRBD2|few
CATSGRLADAHEQFF
TGTGCCACCAGCGGGAGACTAGCAGACGCCCATGAGCAGTTCTTC
>TRBV5-6|TRBJ2-5|TRBD1|once
CASSPGTGRGETQYF
TGTGCCAGCAGCCCAGGGACAGGGAGGGGGGAGACCCAGTACTTC
>TRBV28|TRBJ2-1|.|.
CASASAGNEQFF
TGTGCCAGCGCATCTGCAGGCAATGAGCAGTTCTTC
>TRBV6-6|TRBJ2-7|TRBD1|.
CASSSRPIGTGQEQYF
TGTGCCAGCAGTTCCCGACCGATTGGGACAGGGCAGGAGCAGTACTTC
>TRBV19|TRBJ2-2|.|.
CASTDSLGGPRTGELFF
TGTGCCAGTACTGATTCATTGGGGGGGCCGCGGACCGGGGAGCTGTTTTTT
>TRBV11-3|TRBJ2-7|TRBD1|.
CASSTQGADGEQYF
TGTGCCAGCAGCACACAGGGGGCCGACGGAGAGCAGTACTTC
>TRBV7-9|TRBJ2-5|.|.
CASSLRLGGQETQYF
TGTGCCAGCAGCTTACGCCTGGGGGGACAAGAGACCCAGTACTTC
>TRBV6-5|TRBJ1-2|TRBD1|.
CASSSPQGAGYGYTF
TGTGCCAGCAGTTCCCCGCAGGGGGCGGGCTATGGCTACACCTTC
>TRBV5-5|TRBJ2-3|TRBD2|few
CASSLYLAASTDTQYF
TGTGCCAGCAGCTTGTATCTAGCGGCAAGCACAGATACGCAGTATTTT
>TRBV28|TRBJ2-7|TRBD1|.
CAAAGKRGGESEQYF
TGTGCCGCAGCAGGTAAAAGAGGGGGCGAAAGCGAGCAGTACTTC
>TRBV19|TRBJ2-3|TRBD2|.
CASSTTSGSPTDTQYF
TGTGCCAGTAGTACGACTAGCGGGAGTCCCACAGATACGCAGTATTTT
>TRBV10-3|TRBJ1-1|.|few
CAISEPISQGAFF
TGTGCCATCAGTGAGCCGATTTCCCAGGGAGCTTTCTTT
>TRBV18|TRBJ2-7|TRBD2|.
CASSSSWTSGRTYEQYF
TGTGCCAGCTCATCCTCCTGGACTAGCGGGAGGACCTACGAGCAGTACTTC
>TRBV9|TRBJ2-7|TRBD1|.
CASSVSGDRVGEQYF
TGTGCCAGCAGCGTATCAGGGGACAGGGTAGGTGAGCAGTACTTC
>TRBV27|TRBJ1-3|.|few
CASSFAASGNTIYF
TGTGCCAGCAGTTTCGCGGCGTCTGGAAACACCATATATTTT
>TRBV5-5|TRBJ2-2|.|.
CASSPHRAGVGGELFF
TGTGCCAGCAGCCCCCACCGGGCAGGGGTGGGCGGGGAGCTGTTTTTT
>TRBV5-1|TRBJ2-5|.|.
CASSLGAGRQETQYF
TGCGCCAGCAGCTTGGGGGCGGGAAGGCAAGAGACCCAGTACTTC